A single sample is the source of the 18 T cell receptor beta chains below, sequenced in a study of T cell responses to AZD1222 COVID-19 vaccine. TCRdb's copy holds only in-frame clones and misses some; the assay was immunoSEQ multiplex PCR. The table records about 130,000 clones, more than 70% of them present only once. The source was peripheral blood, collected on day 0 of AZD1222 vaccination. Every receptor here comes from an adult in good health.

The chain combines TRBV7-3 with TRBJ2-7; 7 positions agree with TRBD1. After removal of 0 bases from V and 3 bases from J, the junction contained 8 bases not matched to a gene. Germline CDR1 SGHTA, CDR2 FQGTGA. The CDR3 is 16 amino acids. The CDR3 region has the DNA TGTGCCAGCAGCTTAACTGGGGGACAGTCGGTCTACGAGCAGTACTTC. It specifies CASSLTGGQSVYEQYF.

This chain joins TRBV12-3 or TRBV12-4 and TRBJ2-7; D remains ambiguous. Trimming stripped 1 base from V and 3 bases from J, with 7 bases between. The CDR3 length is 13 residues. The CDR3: CASSLDEVYEQYF. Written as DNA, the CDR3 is TGTGCCAGCAGTTTAGACGAGGTCTACGAGCAGTACTTC.

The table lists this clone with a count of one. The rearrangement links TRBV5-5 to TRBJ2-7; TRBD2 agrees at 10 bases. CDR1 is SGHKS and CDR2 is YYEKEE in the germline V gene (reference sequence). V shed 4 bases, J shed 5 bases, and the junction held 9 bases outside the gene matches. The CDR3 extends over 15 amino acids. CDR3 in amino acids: CASSPPSGGVDEQYF. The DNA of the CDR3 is TGTGCCAGCAGCCCCCCGAGCGGGGGGGTGGACGAGCAGTACTTC. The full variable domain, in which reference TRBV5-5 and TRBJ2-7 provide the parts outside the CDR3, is DAGVTQSPTHLIKTRGQQVTLRCSPISGHKSVSWYQQVLGQGPQFIFQYYEKEERGRGNFPDRFSARQFPNYSSELNVNALLLGDSALYLCASSPPSGGVDEQYFGPGTRLTVT.

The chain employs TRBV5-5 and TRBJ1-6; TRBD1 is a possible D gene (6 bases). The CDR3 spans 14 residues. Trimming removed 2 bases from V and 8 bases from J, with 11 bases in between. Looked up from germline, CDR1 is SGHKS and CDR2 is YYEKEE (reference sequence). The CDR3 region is CASSFGTTHSPLHF. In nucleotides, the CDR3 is TGTGCCAGCAGCTTCGGGACAACGCATTCACCCCTCCACTTT.

The CDR3 loop reads CASSHRGSNEQFF. Written as DNA, the CDR3 is TGTGCCAGCAGTCACAGGGGAAGCAATGAGCAGTTCTTC. The chain employs TRBV6-5 and TRBJ2-1; 7 positions agree with TRBD1. Germline CDR1 is MNHEY and CDR2 is SVGAGI. J gave up 6 bases and V 5 bases, and 4 bases lay outside the gene matches. This CDR3 is 13 amino acids long.

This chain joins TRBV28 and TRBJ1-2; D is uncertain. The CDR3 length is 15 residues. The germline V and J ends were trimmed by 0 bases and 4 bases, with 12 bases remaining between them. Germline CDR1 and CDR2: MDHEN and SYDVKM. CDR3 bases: TGTGCCAGCAGTTTATGGGGGTTAACCGGCTATGGCTACACCTTC. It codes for CASSLWGLTGYGYTF.

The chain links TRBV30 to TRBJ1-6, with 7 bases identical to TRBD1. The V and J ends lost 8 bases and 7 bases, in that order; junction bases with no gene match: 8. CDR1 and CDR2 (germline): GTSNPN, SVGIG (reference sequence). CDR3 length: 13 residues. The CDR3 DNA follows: TGTGCCGGTCAGCCAGGGGGGAATTCACCCCTCCACTTT. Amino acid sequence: CAGQPGGNSPLHF.

CDR3 DNA: TGTGCCACCAGCAGGGACTCCGGGGATACGCAGTATTTT. Translation: CATSRDSGDTQYF. The chain combines TRBV15 with TRBJ2-3, with TRBD2 as a possible D gene (5 bases). The CDR3 has 13 amino acids. Germline CDR1 is LNHNV and CDR2 is YYDKDF (reference sequence). V was shortened by 3 bases and J by 6 bases, with 10 bases between the two germline ends.

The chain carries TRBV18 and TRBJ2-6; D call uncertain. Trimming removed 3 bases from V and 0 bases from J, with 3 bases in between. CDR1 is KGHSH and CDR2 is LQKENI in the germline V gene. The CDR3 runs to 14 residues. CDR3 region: CASSPNSGANVLTF. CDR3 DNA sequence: TGTGCCAGCTCACCCAACTCTGGGGCCAACGTCCTGACTTTC.

The CDR3 DNA reads as TGTGCCAGCAGTGACAGGTCAAGGAACACTGAAGCTTTCTTT. Amino acid sequence: CASSDRSRNTEAFF. This chain links TRBV2 with TRBJ1-1; D gene unclear. This CDR3 has 14 amino acids. V dropped 3 bases and J dropped 1 base, with 9 bases sitting between them. Germline assignment: CDR1 SNHLY and CDR2 FYNNEI.

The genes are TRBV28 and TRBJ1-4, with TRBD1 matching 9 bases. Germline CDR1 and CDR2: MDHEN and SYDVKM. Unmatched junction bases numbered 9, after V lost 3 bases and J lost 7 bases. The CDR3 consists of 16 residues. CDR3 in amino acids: CASSFPETGGSEKLFF. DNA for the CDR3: TGTGCCAGCAGTTTCCCAGAGACAGGGGGAAGTGAAAAACTGTTTTTT.

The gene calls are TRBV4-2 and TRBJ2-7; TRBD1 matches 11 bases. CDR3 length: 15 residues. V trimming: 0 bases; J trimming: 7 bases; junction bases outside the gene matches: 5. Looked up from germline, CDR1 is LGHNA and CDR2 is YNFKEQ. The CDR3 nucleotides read TGTGCCAGCAGCCAAGATCTGGACAGGGGGCGAGAGCAGTACTTC. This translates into CASSQDLDRGREQYF.

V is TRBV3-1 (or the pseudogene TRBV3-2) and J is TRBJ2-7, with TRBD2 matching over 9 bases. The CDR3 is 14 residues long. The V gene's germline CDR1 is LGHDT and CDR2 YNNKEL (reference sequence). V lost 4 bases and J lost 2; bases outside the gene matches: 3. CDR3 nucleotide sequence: TGTGCCAGCAGCCGACTAGCGGTAACCTACGAGCAGTACTTC. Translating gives CASSRLAVTYEQYF.

CDR3 nucleotide sequence: TGTGCCAGCAGCGATACCGGGGAGCTGTTTTTT. Translated, it gives CASSDTGELFF. The V and J genes are TRBV7-3 and TRBJ2-2; no clear D gene. The germline V and J ends were trimmed by 5 bases and 5 bases, with 3 bases remaining between them. In germline, CDR1 is SGHTA, CDR2 FQGTGA. CDR3 length: 11 residues. The full variable domain, its missing parts supplied by reference TRBV7-3 and TRBJ2-2, is GAGVSQTPSNKVTEKGKYVELRCDPISGHTALYWYRQSLGQGPEFLIYFQGTGAADDSGLPNDRFFAVRPEGSVSTLKIQRTERGDSAVYLCASSDTGELFFGEGSRLTVL.

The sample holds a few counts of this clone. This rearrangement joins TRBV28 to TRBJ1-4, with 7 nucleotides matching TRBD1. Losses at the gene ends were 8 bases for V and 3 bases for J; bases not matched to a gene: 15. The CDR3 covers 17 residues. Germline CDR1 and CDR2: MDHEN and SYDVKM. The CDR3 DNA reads TGTGCCAGCGGTTCCTACCAACAGGGGTCCGCTAATGAAAAACTGTTTTTT. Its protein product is CASGSYQQGSANEKLFF.

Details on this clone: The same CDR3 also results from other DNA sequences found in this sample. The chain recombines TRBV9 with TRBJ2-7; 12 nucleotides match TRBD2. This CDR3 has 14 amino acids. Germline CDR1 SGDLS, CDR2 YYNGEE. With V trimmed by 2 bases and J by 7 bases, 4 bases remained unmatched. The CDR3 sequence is CASSVGLAGYEQYF. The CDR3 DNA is TGTGCCAGCAGCGTGGGACTAGCGGGTTATGAGCAGTACTTC.

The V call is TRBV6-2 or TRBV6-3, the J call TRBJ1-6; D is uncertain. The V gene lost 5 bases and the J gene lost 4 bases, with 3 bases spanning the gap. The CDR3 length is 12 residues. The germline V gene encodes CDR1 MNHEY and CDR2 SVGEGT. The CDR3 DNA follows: TGTGCCAGCAGTCAATATAATTCACCCCTCCACTTT. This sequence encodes CASSQYNSPLHF.

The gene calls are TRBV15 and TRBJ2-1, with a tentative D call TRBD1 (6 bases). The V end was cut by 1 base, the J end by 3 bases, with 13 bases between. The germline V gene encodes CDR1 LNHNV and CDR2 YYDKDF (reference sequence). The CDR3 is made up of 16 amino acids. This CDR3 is CATSRGGDTFYNEQFF. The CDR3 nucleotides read TGTGCCACCAGCAGAGGAGGGGACACCTTCTACAATGAGCAGTTCTTC.